This T cell receptor beta chain is from a study of cytomegalovirus exposure and HLA in healthy donors. Study outcomes and limitations: Specificity for CMV antigens was confirmed in vitro for a few of the CMV-associated chains.

Remarks on this clone: The target antigen is unknown.

PCR involved 60 Vbeta and 13 Jbeta primers. The method was immunoSEQ multiplex PCR; TCRdb's version includes in-frame clones alone and lacks a portion of them. Among some 90,000 clones listed, about four fifths were seen once. The CDR3 loop spans 14 amino acids. The V gene end was trimmed by 8 bases and the J gene end by 0 bases; junction bases not matched to a gene: 6. The V gene's germline CDR1 is SNHLY and CDR2 FYNNEI. The source of this sequence is a human donor in good health. J is TRBJ1-1 and V is TRBV2; TRBD1 aligns across 7 bases. The source material was PBMCs. CDR3 sequence reads: CASVGTALNTEAFF. The CDR3 nucleotides are TGTGCCAGCGTAGGGACAGCGTTGAACACTGAAGCTTTCTTT. Variable domain in full (rest from reference TRBV2 and TRBJ1-1): EPEVTQTPSHQVTQMGQEVILRCVPISNHLYFYWYRQILGQKVEFLVSFYNNEISEKSEIFDDQFSVERPDGSNFTLKIRSTKLEDSAMYFCASVGTALNTEAFFGQGTRLTVV.